This T cell receptor beta chain derives from a study of CD8 T cells in ankylosing spondylitis. Study results and caveats: Blood of patients with ankylosing spondylitis appeared to be characterized by a TCR beta motif of several highly homologous variants. Matched ankylosing spondylitis synovial fluid reportedly showed significant enrichment of disease-linked clones. Previous work reported some of these motif variants in the synovial fluid and blood of reactive arthritis.

CDR1 and CDR2 from the germline V gene are SGHRS and YFSETQ. The CDR3 totals 15 residues. Deletions cut 4 bases from V and 3 bases from J, with 14 bases between. Quantitative 5'-RACE was performed with molecular barcodes, and it yielded the TCR beta libraries. TCRdb reprocessed the 5' RACE reads via MiXCR and lists one record per CDR3 protein. This sample has about 130,000 distinct CDR3 sequences, with about 6.4% found just once. This clonotype was seen at least ten times. Its cognate antigen is unknown. The rearrangement uses TRBV5-1 and TRBJ2-1, with no clear D. The receptor was derived from a male donor with ankylosing spondylitis or in good health (not recorded which). Source material: blood, either unsorted or a sorted T cell fraction (not recorded which). CDR3 region: CASSVGVAIYNEQFF. The CDR3 DNA reads as TGCGCCAGCAGCGTTGGGGTGGCGATCTACAATGAGCAGTTCTTC.